This T cell receptor beta chain stems from a study of early T cells in non-severe SARS-CoV-2 infection. Study-level background: The chains were unpaired, and the sequenced material was bulk RNA from unsorted whole blood.

Study observations and caveats: Private and CD4 specificities were missed by VDJdb matching, which favored anti-spike CD8 responses.

This clonotype was observed many times. The antigen is unknown. Trimming left V 6 bases short and J 8 bases short, with 8 bases between. CDR3 size: 11 residues. CDR1 and CDR2 (germline): SNHLY, FYNNEI. Unique molecular identifiers were affixed to single, distinct cDNA molecules. TCRdb independently ran MiXCR on the 5' RACE reads; one entry per CDR3 protein. Of about 22,000 distinct CDR3 sequences listed, roughly 3.5% were seen once; the top ten hold 5.5% to 6.5%. The source is an adult who was a healthcare worker with PCR-confirmed SARS-CoV-2 infection or an uninfected control (not recorded which). This chain joins TRBV2 and TRBJ2-1; no reliable D call. The sample was whole blood. Here the CDR3 reads CASRTQDEQFF. CDR3 coding DNA: TGTGCCAGCAGGACCCAGGATGAGCAGTTCTTC.